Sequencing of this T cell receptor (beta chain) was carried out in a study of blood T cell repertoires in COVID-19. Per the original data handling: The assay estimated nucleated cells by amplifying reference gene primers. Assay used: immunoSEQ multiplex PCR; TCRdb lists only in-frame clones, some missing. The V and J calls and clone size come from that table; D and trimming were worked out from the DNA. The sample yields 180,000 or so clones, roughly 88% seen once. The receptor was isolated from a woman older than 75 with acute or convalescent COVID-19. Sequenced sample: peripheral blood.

The CDR3 nucleotides are TGCGCCAGCAGCTGGCTAGCGGGCTCCTCGGAGGGGGAGCTGTTTTTT. Amino acid sequence: CASSWLAGSSEGELFF. The V call is TRBV5-1, the J call TRBJ2-2; TRBD2 matches at 8 bases. Losses at the gene ends were 3 bases for V and 8 bases for J; bases not matched to a gene: 12. CDR1 SGHRS and CDR2 YFSETQ come from the germline V gene. CDR3 length equals 16 residues.